The clone carrying this T cell receptor (beta chain) was recorded at least ten times. The data stem from a study of human T cells and chemical hapten exposure. Documented time point: patch test 2, 6 weeks after DPC sensitization. Noted treatment: therapeutic diphenylcyclopropenone sensitization with weekly scalp DPC. V dropped 5 bases and J dropped 4 bases, with 15 bases sitting between them. Per germline, CDR1 SGHVS and CDR2 FQNEAQ. CDR3 length: 15 residues. The authors' processing: Samples held a median of about 94,000 TCRs, range about 20,000–700,000. TCRdb redid the calling of the RACE reads with MiXCR, one entry per CDR3 protein. TCRdb's processing, not the authors', yielded these V and J calls. The sample yields 360,000 or so distinct CDR3 sequences, about 6.3% seen once.

The receptor comes from a woman younger than 35 with alopecia areata. Some clones in this sample may be carry-over from other donors' samples. The chain recombines TRBV7-8 with TRBJ1-5, with D tentatively TRBD1 (6 bases). The starting material was whole blood, obtained in connection with sensitization to the hapten diphenylcyclopropenone (DPC). Here the CDR3 DNA reads TGTGCCAGCAGCCCCTCAGGGGTTAGGAATCAGCCCCAGCATTTT. Translation: CASSPSGVRNQPQHF.